The 9 T cell receptor beta chains presented below share a single source sample, sequenced in a study of CD8+ T cells in alopecia areata. The authors extracted RNA and reverse transcribed it into cDNA as the sequencing template. Clones were read by immunoSEQ multiplex PCR, and TCRdb kept only the in-frame ones, dropping some. The table records more than 95,000 clones, roughly 50% of them present only once. Sequenced: NKG2D-low CD8+ T cells sorted from blood. The receptors here all came from a human donor with alopecia areata.

The chain couples TRBV29-1 to TRBJ2-7, with D possibly matching TRBD1 (6 bases). The germline V gene has CDR1 SQVTM and CDR2 ANQGSEA. Trimming left V 4 bases short and J 4 bases short, with 11 bases between. This CDR3 has 12 residues. The CDR3 region is CSVARGSYEQYF. The CDR3 DNA reads TGCAGCGTTGCCAGGGGCAGTTACGAGCAGTACTTC.

This chain links TRBV7-2 with TRBJ1-1; 8 positions agree with TRBD1. The CDR3 runs to 15 residues. Germline lookup yields CDR1 SGHTA and CDR2 FQGNSA. Trimming at V came to 0 bases and at J to 0 bases, leaving 0 bases not matched to a gene. CDR3 in amino acids: CASSLATGVNTEAFF. CDR3 sequence (DNA): TGTGCCAGCAGCTTAGCGACAGGGGTGAACACTGAAGCTTTCTTT.

This clone was seen a handful of times. This chain links TRBV6-4 with TRBJ2-3; no clear D. Deletions cut 2 bases from V and 6 bases from J, with 6 bases between. The CDR3 length is 12 residues. Germline lookup yields CDR1 MRHNA and CDR2 SNTAGT. DNA of the CDR3: TGTGCCAGCAGTGACGGTATGGATACGCAGTATTTT. Amino acids: CASSDGMDTQYF.

In this sample, this clone turned up a few times. The genes are TRBV7-9 and TRBJ2-5; TRBD1 matches at 9 bases. With 5 bases clipped from V and 1 base from J, the junction kept 11 bases outside the gene matches. Germline loops: CDR1 SEHNR, CDR2 FQNEAQ (reference sequence). The CDR3 has 17 amino acids. The CDR3 bases are TGTGCCAGCAGCAAGGGACAGGGAGATTATCGCCAAGAGACCCAGTACTTC. It is translated as CASSKGQGDYRQETQYF.

The chain carries TRBV4-1 and TRBJ2-1; the D gene is possibly TRBD2 (5 bases). The CDR3 sequence is 12 residues long. Trimming removed 1 base from V and 15 bases from J, with 13 bases in between. Germline V gene sequence: CDR1 MGHRA, CDR2 YSYEKL. CDR3 sequence: CASSQANSVPFF. DNA of the CDR3: TGCGCCAGCAGCCAAGCGAATAGCGTGCCGTTCTTC.

In this sample, this clone turned up once. The J gene is TRBJ2-7, the V gene TRBV29-1; D is possibly TRBD1 (6 bases). The length of the CDR3 is 15 residues. V lost 5 bases, J lost 4 bases, and 21 bases lay in between. Germline-derived CDR1 and CDR2 are SQVTM and ANQGSEA. The CDR3 reads CSVLSTGLITYEQYF. CDR3 nucleotide sequence: TGCAGCGTTCTTTCTACAGGGCTCATAACTTACGAGCAGTACTTC.

The chain carries TRBV28 and TRBJ2-3; 8 nucleotides line up with TRBD2. The CDR3 extends over 15 amino acids. The germline gives CDR1 MDHEN, CDR2 SYDVKM. With V trimmed by 4 bases and J by 2 bases, 5 bases remained unmatched. The CDR3 loop reads CASSSGLEVTDTQYF. The CDR3 DNA reads as TGTGCCAGCAGTTCGGGACTAGAGGTCACAGATACGCAGTATTTT.

This clone was observed a handful of times. V and J are TRBV19 and TRBJ2-7; D possibly matches TRBD1 or TRBD2 (5 bases each). CDR1 and CDR2 (germline): LNHDA, SQIVND (reference sequence). Trimming stripped 5 bases from V and 3 bases from J, with 17 bases between. CDR3 length: 15 amino acids. The CDR3 loop reads CASSFSGTDHYEQYF. CDR3 nucleotide sequence: TGTGCCAGTAGTTTCTCCGGGACGGACCACTACGAGCAGTACTTC.

This chain uses TRBV4-1 with TRBJ2-3, with unresolved D. Trimming left V 1 base short and J 5 bases short, with 7 bases between. The CDR3 is 13 residues long. Germline loops: CDR1 MGHRA, CDR2 YSYEKL. Here the CDR3 reads CASSQVLGDTQYF. CDR3 nucleotides: TGCGCCAGCAGCCAAGTTCTTGGAGATACGCAGTATTTT.